Listed here is a single TCR beta chain. Its matching antigen is unknown. This specimen belongs to a study of Ad26.COV2.S vaccination and SARS-CoV-2 variants. Study-level points and caveats: Recipients of either vaccine or placebo displayed similar breadth of non-spike TCRs. Vaccinees displayed broader spike-specific TCR repertoires than placebo recipients. Reportedly, after vaccination the spike-specific CD8+ and CD4+ T cell responses displayed substantial breadth.

Trimming cost V 2 bases and J 7 bases, with 13 bases left between them. The CDR3 is 13 amino acids. Germline lookup yields CDR1 SGDLS and CDR2 YYNGEE. The protocol was immunoSEQ multiplex PCR, while the TCRdb copy is restricted to in-frame clones and leaves out a portion. The sample lists fewer than 100,000 clones; more than 70% were seen once. Source: peripheral blood, taken after recovery from COVID-19. This TCR came from a human donor who had recovered from COVID-19. V usage is TRBV9 and J usage is TRBJ2-7; TRBD1 might be the D (7 bases). The CDR3 DNA reads as TGTGCCAGCAGCGTGGCAGGGGGGTGGGAGCAGTACTTC. This gives the protein CASSVAGGWEQYF.